The 18 T cell receptor beta chains in this list originate from one sample, sequenced in a study of cytomegalovirus exposure and HLA in healthy donors. The study ran its PCR with 60 Vbeta and 13 Jbeta primers. Clones were read by immunoSEQ multiplex PCR, and TCRdb kept only the in-frame ones, dropping some. The sample has under 200,000 clones, about 82% seen once. Material: PBMCs. All receptors derive from a female donor in good health and CMV-seronegative.

The chain has TRBV30 and TRBJ2-3; 11 bases agree with TRBD1. The V segment lost 2 bases and the J segment 5 bases; nucleotides outside the gene matches: 6. CDR1 GTSNPN and CDR2 SVGIG come from the germline V gene (reference sequence). The CDR3 sequence is 15 residues long. The CDR3 DNA follows: TGTGCCTGGAGTCCCGGGACAGGGGGTGTAGATACGCAGTATTTT. It yields the protein CAWSPGTGGVDTQYF.

J is TRBJ1-3 and V is TRBV6-1; possibly TRBD1 for D (5 bases). The length of the CDR3 is 15 residues. Trimming took off 8 bases at V and 2 bases at J, with 16 bases between the two ends. Germline CDR1 and CDR2: MNHNS and SASEGT. CDR3 sequence: CASGFGGYTGNTIYF. The CDR3, as DNA: TGTGCCAGCGGGTTTGGGGGGTATACTGGAAACACCATATATTTT.

The V call is TRBV5-1, the J call TRBJ1-2, with a possible D match to TRBD1 (5 bases). This CDR3 contains 16 residues. The germline CDR1 and CDR2 sequences are SGHRS and YFSETQ. V was pared by 0 bases and J by 4 bases, with 16 bases between. The CDR3 DNA reads TGCGCCAGCAGCTTGGAGAAGAGGGGAGGAGTCTATGGCTACACCTTC. Its protein is CASSLEKRGGVYGYTF. Drawing the rest from reference TRBV5-1 and TRBJ1-2, the complete variable domain is KAGVTQTPRYLIKTRGQQVTLSCSPISGHRSVSWYQQTPGQGLQFLFEYFSETQRNKGNFPGRFSGRQFSNSRSEMNVSTLELGDSALYLCASSLEKRGGVYGYTFGSGTRLTVV.

The CDR3 DNA follows: TGTGCCGCATCGCCGGGACAGACCTACGAGCAGTACTTC. It yields the protein CAASPGQTYEQYF. V is TRBV10-3 and J is TRBJ2-7; TRBD1 matches 7 bases. The CDR3 sequence is 13 residues long. V shed 11 bases and J 2 bases; nucleotides not matched to a gene: 9. From germline, CDR1 is ENHRY and CDR2 SYGVKD.

This clone has just a few counts. The V call is TRBV5-4, the J call TRBJ2-7; 15 nucleotides match TRBD2. The CDR3 runs to 16 residues. CDR1 SGHNT and CDR2 YYREEE come from the germline V gene (reference sequence). With V trimmed by 4 bases and J by 5 bases, 7 bases remained unmatched. DNA of the CDR3: TGTGCCAGCAGCCCCGGAGGGACTAGCGGGAGGAACGAGCAGTACTTC. Translated: CASSPGGTSGRNEQYF.

The chain joins TRBV29-1 to TRBJ2-3, with 8 nucleotides matching TRBD2. V shed 4 bases, J shed 6 bases, and the junction held 6 bases outside the gene matches. Per germline, CDR1 SQVTM and CDR2 ANQGSEA. This CDR3 is built from 13 residues. CDR3 amino acids: CSVGTSGWDTQYF. The CDR3 DNA reads as TGCAGCGTTGGAACTAGCGGCTGGGATACGCAGTATTTT.

The chain employs TRBV28 and TRBJ1-1; D unclear. CDR3 length equals 11 residues. Trimming shortened V by 7 bases and J by 1 base, and 4 bases separated the two germline ends. Per germline, CDR1 MDHEN and CDR2 SYDVKM. This CDR3 is CASTSNTEAFF. Written as DNA, the CDR3 is TGTGCCAGCACCTCGAACACTGAAGCTTTCTTT.

The chain employs TRBV5-4 and TRBJ2-2, with D unresolved. The CDR3 contains 15 residues. The V and J ends lost 1 base and 1 base respectively, with 8 bases between them. The V gene's germline CDR1 is SGHNT and CDR2 YYREEE (reference sequence). CDR3 nucleotide sequence: TGTGCCAGCAGCTTGAAGGAGATGAACACCGGGGAGCTGTTTTTT. As protein: CASSLKEMNTGELFF.

The chain uses TRBV28 and TRBJ2-7; 7 bases map to TRBD2. The CDR3 spans 14 residues. J was trimmed by 6 bases and V by 10 bases; bases with no gene match: 15. CDR1 MDHEN and CDR2 SYDVKM come from the germline V gene. This CDR3 is CATIDVLAFAEQYF. The CDR3 nucleotides read TGTGCCACCATAGATGTACTAGCGTTTGCCGAGCAGTACTTC.

This sequence joins TRBV7-2 and TRBJ1-4; D may be TRBD1 (6 bases). CDR3 size: 13 residues. Trimming cost V 5 bases and J 5 bases, with 9 bases left between them. Per the germline V gene, CDR1 is SGHTA and CDR2 is FQGNSA. CDR3 bases: TGTGCCAGCAGCCGGGACATCAATGAAAAACTGTTTTTT. It yields the protein CASSRDINEKLFF.

This chain connects TRBV4-2 to TRBJ1-5; D gene unclear. This CDR3 spans 14 amino acids. V shed 3 bases and J shed 0 bases, with 6 bases lying between them. Germline V gene lookup returns CDR1 LGHNA and CDR2 YNFKEQ. The CDR3 sequence: CASSHGYSNQPQHF. In nucleotides, the CDR3 is TGTGCCAGCAGCCACGGGTATAGCAATCAGCCCCAGCATTTT.

The chain is built from TRBV7-2 and TRBJ1-1; no reliable D call. Germline V CDR1 and CDR2: SGHTA, FQGNSA. Trimming removed 1 base at V and 3 bases at J, with 9 bases between. The CDR3 sequence is 14 residues long. For the CDR3, the DNA is TGTGCCAGCAGCTTAGGAGGCATTTACACTGAAGCTTTCTTT. Protein product: CASSLGGIYTEAFF.

This clone was seen only a few times. The rearrangement uses TRBV19 and TRBJ1-1; no clear D gene. The germline V and J ends were trimmed by 6 bases and 1 base, with 15 bases remaining between them. Germline CDR1 and CDR2: LNHDA and SQIVND (reference sequence). This CDR3 has 15 amino acids. The CDR3 region is CASSAGSVGNTEAFF. Here the CDR3 DNA reads TGTGCCAGTAGCGCGGGGTCGGTCGGGAACACTGAAGCTTTCTTT.

The rearrangement uses TRBV27 and TRBJ2-7; 9 bases map to TRBD1. Germline trimming cut 2 bases from V and 1 base from J; bases unmatched to any gene: 6. This CDR3 region has 16 residues. Looked up from germline, CDR1 is MNHEY and CDR2 is SMNVEV (reference sequence). CDR3 loop: CASSLTHGTGSYEQYF. DNA for the CDR3: TGTGCCAGCAGTTTAACCCACGGGACAGGGTCCTACGAGCAGTACTTC.

The chain recombines TRBV29-1 with TRBJ2-7, with TRBD1 as a possible D gene (6 bases). The CDR3 loop spans 14 amino acids. Trimming removed 7 bases from V and 8 bases from J, with 24 bases in between. Germline assignment: CDR1 SQVTM and CDR2 ANQGSEA. The chain's CDR3 is CSATLTGFGRKQYF. The CDR3, as DNA: TGCAGCGCAACCCTAACAGGGTTTGGTCGGAAGCAGTACTTC.

V is TRBV29-1 and J is TRBJ2-5; TRBD1 might be the D (6 bases). V was cut by 6 bases and J by 5 bases, with 16 bases left in between. CDR1 is SQVTM, CDR2 ANQGSEA, per germline. CDR3 size: 13 residues. DNA of the CDR3: TGCAGCGTCAACAGGGATTTGGGGGAGACCCAGTACTTC. As protein: CSVNRDLGETQYF. Full variable domain (remainder filled in from reference TRBV29-1 and TRBJ2-5): SAVISQKPSRDICQRGTSLTIQCQVDSQVTMMFWYRQQPGQSLTLIATANQGSEATYESGFVIDKFPISRPNLTFSTLTVSNMSPEDSSIYLCSVNRDLGETQYFGPGTRLLVL.

The V and J genes are TRBV19 and TRBJ1-5; 10 nucleotides match TRBD1. J gave up 2 bases and V 4 bases, and 11 bases lay outside the gene matches. CDR1 and CDR2 (germline): LNHDA, SQIVND (reference sequence). This CDR3 is built from 18 residues. The CDR3 loop reads CASSRLTDRGLRNQPQHF. The CDR3 DNA reads as TGTGCCAGTAGTAGATTAACTGACAGGGGGCTACGCAATCAGCCCCAGCATTTT.

The chain combines TRBV4-2 with TRBJ2-2; D possibly corresponds to TRBD2 (5 bases). V lost 8 bases, J lost 4 bases, and 8 bases lay in between. The CDR3 extends over 12 amino acids. Per germline, CDR1 LGHNA and CDR2 YNFKEQ. CDR3 DNA sequence: TGTGCCAGCCGGGGTTCCACCGGGGAGCTGTTTTTT. It codes for CASRGSTGELFF.